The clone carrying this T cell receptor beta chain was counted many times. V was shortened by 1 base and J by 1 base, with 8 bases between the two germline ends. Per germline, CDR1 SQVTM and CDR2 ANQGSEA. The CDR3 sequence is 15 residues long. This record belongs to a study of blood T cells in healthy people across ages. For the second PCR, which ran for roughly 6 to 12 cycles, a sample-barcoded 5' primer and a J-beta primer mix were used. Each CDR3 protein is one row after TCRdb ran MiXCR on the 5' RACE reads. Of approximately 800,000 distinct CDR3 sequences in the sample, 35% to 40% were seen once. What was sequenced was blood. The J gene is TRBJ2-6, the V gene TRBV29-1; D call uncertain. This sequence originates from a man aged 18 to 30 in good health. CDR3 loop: CSVEVPLSGANVLTF. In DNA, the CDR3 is TGCAGCGTTGAAGTGCCCTTATCTGGGGCCAACGTCCTGACTTTC.